This T cell receptor (beta chain) emerged from a study of blood T cell repertoires in COVID-19 (dated by TCRdb to the early 2020s). Regarding the study in general: The collaborator samples originated in the United States, Italy and Spain and spanned the acute and convalescent phases of COVID-19. The prospective study material was composed of cDNA or gDNA derived from T cells, B-cell-depleted T cells, or PBMCs. Subjects who had been exposed to COVID-19, were actively infected with it, or had recovered from it provided the deeply sampled blood TCRbeta repertoires that made up the dataset. The repertoires were released in a freely available public database intended as a resource for research on the immune response to SARS-CoV-2. Samples were obtained from the ongoing ImmuneRACE study (first 160 participants) and from some 1,200 subjects provided by 6 global collaborators. Sample metadata almost always included a de-identified subject ID, COVID-19 status, age in years and sex. Where available, HLA class I and class II types were obtained from metadata supplied by the sample provider rather than from assay-based typing. What the authors observed across the whole study: The amount of clinical and demographic metadata varied by source and participant and was provided uncurated.

Participants in the prospective study were enrolled through a virtual design, were aged roughly 18 to 90 years, and lived in roughly 25 United States geographic areas. In the prospective study, cohorts were assigned on the basis of participant-reported clinical history obtained from a screening survey and a study questionnaire. Recovered participants in ImmuneRACE Cohort 3 were defined as having two consecutive negative NP/OP PCR tests, clearance from a healthcare professional, or resolution of symptoms. Each participant in the prospective study had whole blood, serum and a nasopharyngeal or oropharyngeal swab collected by mobile phlebotomists. Prospective study participants could optionally give additional blood draws and questionnaires over a roughly two-month period. Blood samples from the prospective study were shipped frozen or at room temperature prior to DNA extraction. The CDR3 contains 13 residues, cysteine and phenylalanine counted. Left in the record is the CDR3 DNA by itself, 39 bases read in frame from the first base. The germline V gene provides CDR1 SNHLY and CDR2 FYNNEI. A distance of 11 bases separates the germline ends of V and J, which lose 8 bases and 2 bases respectively.

TCRbeta CDR3 regions were amplified from genomic DNA by means of the immunoSEQ Assay, a bias-controlled multiplex PCR. Concerning the study's data processing: Nucleated cell counts per sample were estimated from amplification of reference gene primers within the assay. Sequence reads were collapsed and filtered to measure the absolute abundance of every unique TCRbeta CDR3 rearrangement. For each sample, productive Simpson clonality was calculated as the square root of Simpson's diversity index across productive rearrangements. TCRdb mirrors the immuneACCESS table, restricted to in-frame sequences. Some clones are absent from its copies; in checked studies, under half trace to an unresolved V gene, and the reason for the others is unknown. That table supplies the V and J calls and clone size; D and trimming were determined from the DNA. Within this sample are some 230,000 clones, with 82% of them counted one time only. The ten biggest clones cover 15% of the sample.

In the case of this clone: Its antigen target is currently unknown. Base qualities were left out, and no much larger clone turns up one base away.

Specimen: PBMCs or T cells enriched from blood (not recorded which). The sequence came from a man aged 40-49 years who had recovered from COVID-19. The V gene is TRBV2 and the J gene is TRBJ2-3; the best D guess is TRBD1, with 6 bases matching. For the CDR3, the sequence is CASPGGDTDTQYF. The bases read TGTGCCAGCCCTGGGGGCGACACAGATACGCAGTATTTT.